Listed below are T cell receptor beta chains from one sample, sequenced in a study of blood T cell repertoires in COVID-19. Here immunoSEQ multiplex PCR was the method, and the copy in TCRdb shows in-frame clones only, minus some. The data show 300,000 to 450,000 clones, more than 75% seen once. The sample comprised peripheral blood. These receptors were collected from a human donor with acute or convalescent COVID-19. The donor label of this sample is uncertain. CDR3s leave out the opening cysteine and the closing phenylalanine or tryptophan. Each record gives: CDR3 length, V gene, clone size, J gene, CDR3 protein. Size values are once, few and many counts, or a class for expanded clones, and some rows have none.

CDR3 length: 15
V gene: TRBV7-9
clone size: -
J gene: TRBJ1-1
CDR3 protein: ASSLEGNLRGGAEAF

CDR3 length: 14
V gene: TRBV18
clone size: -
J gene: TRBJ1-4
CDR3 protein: ASSPTSRTANEKLF

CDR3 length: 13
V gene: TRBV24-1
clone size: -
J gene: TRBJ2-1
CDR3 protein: ATSDPGQGANEQF

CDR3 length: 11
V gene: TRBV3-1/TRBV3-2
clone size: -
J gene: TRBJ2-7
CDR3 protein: ASGPGGPYEQY

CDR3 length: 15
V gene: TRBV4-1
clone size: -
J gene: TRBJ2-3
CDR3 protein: ASSHTSTSAGRLTQY

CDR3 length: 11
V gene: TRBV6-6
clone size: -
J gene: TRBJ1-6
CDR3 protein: ASSYNSNSPLH

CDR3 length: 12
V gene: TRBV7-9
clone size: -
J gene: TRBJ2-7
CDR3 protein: ASSLLAGGREQY

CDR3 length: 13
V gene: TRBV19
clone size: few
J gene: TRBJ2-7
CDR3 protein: ASSETGGSSYEQY

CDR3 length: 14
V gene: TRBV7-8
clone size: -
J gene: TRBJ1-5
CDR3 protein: ASSLGAQGGNQPQH

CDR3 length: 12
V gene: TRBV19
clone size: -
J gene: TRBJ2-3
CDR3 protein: ASSILARADTQY

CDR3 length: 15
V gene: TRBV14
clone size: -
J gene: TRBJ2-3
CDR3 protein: ASSQDLILAGTDTQY

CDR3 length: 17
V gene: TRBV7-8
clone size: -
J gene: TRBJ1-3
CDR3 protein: ASSLHWTGHPGPGNTIY

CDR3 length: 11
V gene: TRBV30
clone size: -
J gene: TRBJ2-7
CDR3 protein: AWSRWARIEQY

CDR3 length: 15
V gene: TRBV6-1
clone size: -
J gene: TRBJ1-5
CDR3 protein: ASSGIRDTFSNQPQH